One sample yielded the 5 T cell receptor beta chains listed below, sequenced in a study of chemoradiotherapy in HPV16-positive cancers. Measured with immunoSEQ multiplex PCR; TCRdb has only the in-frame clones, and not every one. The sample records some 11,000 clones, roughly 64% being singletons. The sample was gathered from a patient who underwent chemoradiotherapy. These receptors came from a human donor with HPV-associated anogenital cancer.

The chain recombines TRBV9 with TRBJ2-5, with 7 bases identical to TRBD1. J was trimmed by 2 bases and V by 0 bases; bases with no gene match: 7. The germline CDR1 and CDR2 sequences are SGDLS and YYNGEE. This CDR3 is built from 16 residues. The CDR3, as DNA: TGTGCCAGCAGCGTAGGGGCAGGGGGAGCGCAAGAGACCCAGTACTTC. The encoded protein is CASSVGAGGAQETQYF.

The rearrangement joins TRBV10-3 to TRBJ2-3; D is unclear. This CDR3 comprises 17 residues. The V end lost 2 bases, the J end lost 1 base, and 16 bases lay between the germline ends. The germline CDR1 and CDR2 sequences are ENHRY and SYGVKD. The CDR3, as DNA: TGTGCCATCAGTGAGGCTGACATCGTGGTAGGCACAGATACGCAGTATTTT. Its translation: CAISEADIVVGTDTQYF.

CDR3 coding DNA: TGTGCCATCAGTTCAGGGGCCTATGGCTACACCTTC. It translates to CAISSGAYGYTF. V gene TRBV10-3 combines with J gene TRBJ1-2; TRBD1 is a possible D gene (6 bases). Germline CDR1 reads ENHRY; CDR2 reads SYGVKD. Deletions cut 5 bases from V and 4 bases from J, with 8 bases between. This CDR3 contains 12 residues.

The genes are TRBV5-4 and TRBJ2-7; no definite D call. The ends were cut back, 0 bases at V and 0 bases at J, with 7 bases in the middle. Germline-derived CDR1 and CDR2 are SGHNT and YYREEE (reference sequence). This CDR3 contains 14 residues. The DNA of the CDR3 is TGTGCCAGCAGCTTGGCCCCCCTCTCCTACGAGCAGTACTTC. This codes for CASSLAPLSYEQYF.

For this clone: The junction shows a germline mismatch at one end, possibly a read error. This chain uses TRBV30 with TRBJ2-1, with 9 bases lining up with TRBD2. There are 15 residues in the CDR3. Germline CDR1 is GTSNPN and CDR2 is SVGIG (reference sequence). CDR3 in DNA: TGTGCCTGGGGGACTAGCTCCTTCTCCCACAATGAGCAGTTCTTC. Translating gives CAWGTSSFSHNEQFF.